The 5 T cell receptor beta chains below come from one sample, sequenced in a study of OX40 agonist ivuxolimab in advanced cancers. Some clones are missing from TCRdb's copy, which holds only in-frame ones; the method was immunoSEQ multiplex PCR. Of tens of thousands of clones detected, about 90% appear once; the ten largest clones hold 25%. The sequencing here drew on CD4+ or CD8+ T cells sorted from blood, taken in a trial of the OX40 agonist ivuxolimab. The receptors were gathered from an adult with an advanced solid tumor such as melanoma, head and neck, liver or kidney cancer.

This rearrangement joins TRBV11-3 to TRBJ2-2, with 9 bases identical to TRBD1. This CDR3 is 15 amino acids long. With V trimmed by 4 bases and J by 5 bases, 5 bases remained unmatched. CDR1 SGHNT and CDR2 YENEEA come from the germline V gene. The CDR3 DNA reads TGTGCCAGCAGCTCACTGACAGGGGGGACCGGGGAGCTGTTTTTT. Protein: CASSSLTGGTGELFF.

This chain connects TRBV5-4 to TRBJ2-2; the D gene is possibly TRBD2 (5 bases). Germline V gene data show CDR1 as SGHNT and CDR2 as YYREEE (reference sequence). Trimming stripped 0 bases from V and 5 bases from J, with 11 bases between. This CDR3 is built from 15 residues. CDR3 coding DNA: TGTGCCAGCAGCTTGGACGGGGAACGAACCGGGGAGCTGTTTTTT. This sequence encodes CASSLDGERTGELFF.

The chain has TRBV7-9 and TRBJ1-2; no firm D call. CDR1 is SEHNR, CDR2 FQNEAQ, per germline (reference sequence). There are 14 residues in the CDR3. Trimming took 0 bases from V and 5 from J, leaving 10 bases between them. The CDR3 DNA is TGTGCCAGCAGCTTAGCGGCACACGCGTATGGCTACACCTTC. Its translation is CASSLAAHAYGYTF.

The chain joins TRBV18 to TRBJ1-1; D unresolved. The CDR3 runs 13 residues. The germline V gene has CDR1 KGHSH and CDR2 LQKENI. The V end lost 1 base, the J end lost 4 bases, and 7 bases lay between the germline ends. DNA of the CDR3: TGTGCCAGCTCACCACAAGGGTTCACTGAAGCTTTCTTT. It codes for CASSPQGFTEAFF.

On this clone: Relative to the germline gene, one junction end is altered; a read error may explain this. CDR3 bases: TGTGCTAGCAGCTTAGAACCTGGGGATGAGCAGTTCTTC. Translated: CASSLEPGDEQFF. The chain has TRBV7-7 and TRBJ2-1; D not certain. CDR1 and CDR2 from the germline V gene are SSHAT and FNYEAQ (reference sequence). The CDR3 has 13 amino acids.